The sequence of this T cell receptor beta chain was determined in a study of regulatory T cells in long-lasting Graves disease. Trimming left V 7 bases short and J 4 bases short, with 20 bases between. CDR1 KGHDR and CDR2 SFDVKD come from the germline V gene. The CDR3 contains 16 residues. This clonotype was detected ten times or more. Time point denoted: newly diagnosed GD, antithyroid drugs for less than 3 months. Generation of the TCR library employed RNA extracted from PBMCs. Building the TCR beta libraries relied on iRepertoire HTBI primers, and CDR3 regions underwent Arm-PCR. TCRdb reprocessed the multiplex PCR reads with MiXCR, giving one entry per CDR3 protein. This table holds 300,000 to 450,000 distinct CDR3 sequences, roughly a sixth found once.

The chain employs TRBV24-1 and TRBJ2-3, with D hard to call. The sample here was peripheral blood mononuclear cells (PBMCs), taken at new diagnosis, from a patient treated with antithyroid drugs. This receptor was identified in a female donor with Graves disease. The CDR3 bases are TGTGCCACCAGCCCAGCCGGAAGGGTAGGCGCAGATACGCAGTATTTT. Residues: CATSPAGRVGADTQYF.